This TCR beta chain was captured in a study of post-analysis software for immune sequencing data. Findings and caveats of the study: Controls showed lower frequencies than patients for five or six TRBV segments, and TRBV5-6, TRBV5-1 and TRBV20-1 were among these.

This clonotype was counted a few times. Its antigen is as yet unknown. Included in the TCR beta cDNA libraries were unique molecular identifiers. TCRdb used MiXCR to reprocess the PCR reads, holding one entry per CDR3 protein. The table records 650,000 to 850,000 distinct CDR3 sequences, approximately 57% of them present only once. In germline, CDR1 is SGHAT, CDR2 FQNNGV. This CDR3 is built from 15 residues. Trimming shortened V by 2 bases and J by 4 bases, and 14 bases separated the two germline ends. What was sequenced was blood. The sequence was collected from a girl aged 10 to 17 with multiple sclerosis. The rearrangement joins TRBV11-2 to TRBJ1-2; D unclear. The CDR3 here is CASSLRTLNTYGYTF. The CDR3 DNA follows: TGTGCCAGCAGCTTAAGGACCTTAAACACCTATGGCTACACCTTC.